This note documents a single T cell receptor beta chain sequence. Its antigen remains unidentified. This entry belongs to a study of T cell responses to AZD1222 COVID-19 vaccine. Study-wide points: The donor group comprised mostly white British people and more females; the analysis possibly underestimated clonal diversity. Reports say nearly half of spike-specific TCRs go after unmutated variant regions.

Assay used: immunoSEQ multiplex PCR; TCRdb lists only in-frame clones, some missing. The top ten hold roughly 3% of the sample, which has roughly 150,000 clones, about nine tenths seen once. V was clipped by 2 bases and J by 11 bases, with 13 bases between them. The CDR3 is 14 amino acids. Germline-derived CDR1 and CDR2 are SGHVS and FQNEAQ. Analyses pooled second doses at about 4 or about 12 weeks. This TCR was recovered from an adult who received the AZD1222 COVID-19 vaccine. The chain has TRBV7-8 and TRBJ1-6; D uncertain. This material consisted of peripheral blood, taken 28 days after the second AZD1222 dose. The CDR3 nucleotides are TGTGCCAGCAGCTTAAATAGTCCGCGAGCACCCCTCCACTTT. Its protein product is CASSLNSPRAPLHF. Combining the CDR3 with reference TRBV7-8 and TRBJ1-6 gives the whole variable domain GAGVSQSPRYKVAKRGQDVALRCDPISGHVSLFWYQQALGQGPEFLTYFQNEAQLDKSGLPSDRFFAERPEGSVSTLKIQRTQQEDSAVYLCASSLNSPRAPLHFGNGTRLTVT.